This T cell receptor (beta chain) derives from a study of T-cell reconstitution after alpha-beta-depleted transplantation in children. Study-wide results and caveats: A year had passed since transplant, and T-cell counts and diversity by then came mostly from newly produced T cells. In some patients, recipient T cells and intrathymic progenitors surviving conditioning explained high day-60 diversity. Expanded graft clones numbering several hundred reportedly gave rise to alpha-beta T cells about two months after transplant.

Unique molecular identifiers were used to barcode this TCRbeta library. In TCRdb, the PCR reads were re-called with MiXCR into one record per CDR3 protein. The sample consists of fewer than 400,000 distinct CDR3 sequences, around 25% of them appearing once. About this clonotype: Its antigen is undetermined.

V was trimmed by 0 bases and J by 4 bases, leaving 7 bases between them. CDR1 is SGDLS, CDR2 YYNGEE, per germline. The CDR3 totals 13 residues. Sequenced material: PBMCs, mostly from graft donor cells, taken 180 days after TCRalphabeta/CD19-depleted stem cell transplant. This TCR was recovered from a male patient under 18 who had a stem cell transplant for acute lymphoblastic leukemia, so the T cells may come from the graft donor. The V and J genes are TRBV9 and TRBJ2-5, with D uncertain. CDR3 nucleotide sequence: TGTGCCAGCAGCGTAGCTGAAGTAGAGACCCAGTACTTC. Amino acids: CASSVAEVETQYF.